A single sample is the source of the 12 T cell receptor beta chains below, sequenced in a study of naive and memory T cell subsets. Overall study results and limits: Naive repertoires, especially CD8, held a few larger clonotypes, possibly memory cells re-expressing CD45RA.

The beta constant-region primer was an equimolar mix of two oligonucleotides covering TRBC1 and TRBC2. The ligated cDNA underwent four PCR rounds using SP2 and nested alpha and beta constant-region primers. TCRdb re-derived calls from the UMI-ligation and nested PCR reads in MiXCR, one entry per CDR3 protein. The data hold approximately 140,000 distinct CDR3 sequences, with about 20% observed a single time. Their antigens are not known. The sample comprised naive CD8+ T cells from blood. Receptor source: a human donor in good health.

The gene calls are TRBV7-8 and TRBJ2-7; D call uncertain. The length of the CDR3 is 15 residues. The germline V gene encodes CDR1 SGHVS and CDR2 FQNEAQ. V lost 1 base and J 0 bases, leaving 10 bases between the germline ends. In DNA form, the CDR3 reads TGTGCCAGCAGCTTAGAGACCGTAAGCTCCTACGAGCAGTACTTC. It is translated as CASSLETVSSYEQYF.

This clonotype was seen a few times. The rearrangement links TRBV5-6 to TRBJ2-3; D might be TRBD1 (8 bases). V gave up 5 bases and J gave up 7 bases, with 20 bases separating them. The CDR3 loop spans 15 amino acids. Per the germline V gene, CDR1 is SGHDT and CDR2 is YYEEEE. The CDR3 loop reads CASSFTGGGKNTQYF. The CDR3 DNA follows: TGTGCCAGCAGTTTTACAGGGGGGGGGAAGAATACGCAGTATTTT.

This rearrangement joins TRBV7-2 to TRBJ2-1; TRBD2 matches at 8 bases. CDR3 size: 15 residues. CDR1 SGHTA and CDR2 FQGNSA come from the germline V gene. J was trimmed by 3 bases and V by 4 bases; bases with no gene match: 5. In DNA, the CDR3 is TGTGCCAGCAGCTCCGGACTAGCCAGCTACAATGAGCAGTTCTTC. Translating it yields CASSSGLASYNEQFF.

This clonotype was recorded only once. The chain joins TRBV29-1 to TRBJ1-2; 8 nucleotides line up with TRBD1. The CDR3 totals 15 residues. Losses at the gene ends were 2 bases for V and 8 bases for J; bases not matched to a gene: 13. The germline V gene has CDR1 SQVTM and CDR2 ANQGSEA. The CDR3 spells CSVEMSGGYDGGYTF. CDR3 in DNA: TGCAGCGTTGAAATGTCAGGGGGCTATGACGGCGGCTACACCTTC. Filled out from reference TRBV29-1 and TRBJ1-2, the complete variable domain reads SAVISQKPSRDICQRGTSLTIQCQVDSQVTMMFWYRQQPGQSLTLIATANQGSEATYESGFVIDKFPISRPNLTFSTLTVSNMSPEDSSIYLCSVEMSGGYDGGYTFGSGTRLTVV.

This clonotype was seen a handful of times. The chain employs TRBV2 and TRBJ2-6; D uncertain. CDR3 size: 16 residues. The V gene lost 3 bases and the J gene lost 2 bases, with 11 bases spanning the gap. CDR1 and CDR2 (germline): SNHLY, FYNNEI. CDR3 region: CASSEARRPGANVLTF. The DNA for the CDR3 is TGTGCCAGCAGTGAGGCGAGGAGACCTGGGGCCAACGTCCTGACTTTC.

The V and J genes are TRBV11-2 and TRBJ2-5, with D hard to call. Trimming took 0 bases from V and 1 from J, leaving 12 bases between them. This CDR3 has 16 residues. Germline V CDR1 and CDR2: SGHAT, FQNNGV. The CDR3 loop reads CASSLDLYAIQETQYF. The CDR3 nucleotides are TGTGCCAGCAGCTTAGATCTGTATGCAATCCAAGAGACCCAGTACTTC.

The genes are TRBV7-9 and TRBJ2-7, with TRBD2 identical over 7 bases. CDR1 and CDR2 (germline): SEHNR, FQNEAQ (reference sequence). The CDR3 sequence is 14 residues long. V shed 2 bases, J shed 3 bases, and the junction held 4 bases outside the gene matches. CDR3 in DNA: TGTGCCAGCAGCTTATTGGCGGGAGTCTACGAGCAGTACTTC. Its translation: CASSLLAGVYEQYF.

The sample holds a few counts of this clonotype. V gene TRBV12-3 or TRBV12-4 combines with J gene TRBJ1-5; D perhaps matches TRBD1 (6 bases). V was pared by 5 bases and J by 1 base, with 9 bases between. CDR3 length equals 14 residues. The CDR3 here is CASSPDRSNQPQHF. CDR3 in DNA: TGTGCCAGCAGTCCCGACAGGAGCAATCAGCCCCAGCATTTT.

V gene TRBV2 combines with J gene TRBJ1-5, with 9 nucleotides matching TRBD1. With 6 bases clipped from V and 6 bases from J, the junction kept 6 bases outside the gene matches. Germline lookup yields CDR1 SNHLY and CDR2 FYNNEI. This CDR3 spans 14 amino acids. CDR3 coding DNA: TGTGCCAGCAGGGACACAGGGGGCCTTCAGCCCCAGCATTTT. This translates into CASRDTGGLQPQHF.

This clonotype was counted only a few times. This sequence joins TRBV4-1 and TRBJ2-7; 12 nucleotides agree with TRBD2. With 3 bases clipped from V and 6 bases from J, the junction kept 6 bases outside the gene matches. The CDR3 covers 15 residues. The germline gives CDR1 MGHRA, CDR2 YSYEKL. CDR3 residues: CASSHLAGGPGEQYF. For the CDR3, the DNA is TGCGCCAGCAGCCACCTAGCGGGAGGGCCGGGCGAGCAGTACTTC.

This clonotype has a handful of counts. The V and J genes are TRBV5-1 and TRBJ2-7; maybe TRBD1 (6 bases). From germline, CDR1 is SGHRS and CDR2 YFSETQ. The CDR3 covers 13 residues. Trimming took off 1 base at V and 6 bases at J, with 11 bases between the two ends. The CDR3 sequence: CASSLYGGGEQYF. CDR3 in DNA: TGCGCCAGCAGCTTGTATGGGGGCGGCGAGCAGTACTTC.

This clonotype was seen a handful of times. The CDR3 region is CSVEGGKAQFF. CDR3 nucleotide sequence: TGCAGCGTTGAAGGTGGGAAAGCCCAGTTCTTC. This chain uses TRBV29-1 with TRBJ2-1; no reliable D call. The CDR3 spans 11 residues. V lost 1 base and J lost 13, with 11 bases in between. Germline values: CDR1 SQVTM, CDR2 ANQGSEA.